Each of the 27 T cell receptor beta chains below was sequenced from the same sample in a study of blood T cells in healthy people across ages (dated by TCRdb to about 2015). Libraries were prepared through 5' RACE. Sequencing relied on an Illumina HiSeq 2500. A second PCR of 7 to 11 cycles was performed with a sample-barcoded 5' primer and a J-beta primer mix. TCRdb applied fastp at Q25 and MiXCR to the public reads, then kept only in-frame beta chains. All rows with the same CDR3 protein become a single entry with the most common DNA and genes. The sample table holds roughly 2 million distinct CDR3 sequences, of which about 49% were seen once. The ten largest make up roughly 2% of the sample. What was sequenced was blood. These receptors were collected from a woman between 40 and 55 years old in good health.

The CDR3 region has the DNA TGTGCCAGCAGGAGGGACACCGTAGCCAAAAACATTCAGTACTTC. This gives the protein CASRRDTVAKNIQYF. The chain carries TRBV6-1 and TRBJ2-4; maybe TRBD1 (6 bases). The V and J ends lost 6 bases and 0 bases respectively, with 12 bases between them. The CDR3 contains 15 residues. Germline lookup yields CDR1 MNHNS and CDR2 SASEGT.

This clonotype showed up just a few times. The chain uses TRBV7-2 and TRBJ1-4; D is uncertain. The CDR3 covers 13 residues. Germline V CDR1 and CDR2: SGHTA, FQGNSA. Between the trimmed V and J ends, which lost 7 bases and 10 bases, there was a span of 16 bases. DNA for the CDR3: TGTGCCAGCACTCGGTTGGGGTCGGGAAAACTGTTTTTT. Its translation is CASTRLGSGKLFF.

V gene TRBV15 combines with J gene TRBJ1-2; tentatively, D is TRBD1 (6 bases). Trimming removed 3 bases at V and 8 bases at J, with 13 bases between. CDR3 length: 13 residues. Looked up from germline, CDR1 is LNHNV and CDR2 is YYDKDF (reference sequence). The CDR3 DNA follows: TGTGCCACCAGCAGGGACAGATCAGGGGGCTACACCTTC. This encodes CATSRDRSGGYTF.

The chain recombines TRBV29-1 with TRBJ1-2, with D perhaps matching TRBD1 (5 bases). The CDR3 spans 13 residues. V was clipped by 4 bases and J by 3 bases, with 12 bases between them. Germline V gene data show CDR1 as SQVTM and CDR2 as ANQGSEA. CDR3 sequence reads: CSVVSTAHYGYTF. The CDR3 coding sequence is TGCAGCGTTGTCTCGACAGCACACTATGGCTACACCTTC.

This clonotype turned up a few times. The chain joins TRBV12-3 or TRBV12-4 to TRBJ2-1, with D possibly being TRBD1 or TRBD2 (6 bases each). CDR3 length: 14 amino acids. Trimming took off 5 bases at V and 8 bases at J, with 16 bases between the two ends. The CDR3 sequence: CASSHRGWGDEQFF. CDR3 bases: TGTGCCAGCAGTCATAGGGGGTGGGGGGATGAGCAGTTCTTC.

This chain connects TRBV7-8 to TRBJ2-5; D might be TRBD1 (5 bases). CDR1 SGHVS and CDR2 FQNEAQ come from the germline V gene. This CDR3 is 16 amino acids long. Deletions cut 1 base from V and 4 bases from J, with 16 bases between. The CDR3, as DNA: TGTGCCAGCAGCTTAGGTCCCCAAGGGGTTGGAGAGACCCAGTACTTC. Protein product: CASSLGPQGVGETQYF.

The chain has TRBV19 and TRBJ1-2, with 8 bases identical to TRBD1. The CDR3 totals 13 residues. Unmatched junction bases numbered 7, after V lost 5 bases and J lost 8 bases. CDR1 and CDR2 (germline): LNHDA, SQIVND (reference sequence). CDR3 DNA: TGTGCCAGTAGTTTCCAAGGACAGGGAGGCTACACCTTC. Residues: CASSFQGQGGYTF.

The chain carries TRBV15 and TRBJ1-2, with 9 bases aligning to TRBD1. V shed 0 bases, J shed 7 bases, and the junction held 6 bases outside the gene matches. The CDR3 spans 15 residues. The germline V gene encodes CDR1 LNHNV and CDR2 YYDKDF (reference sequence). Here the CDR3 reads CATSRDNRGLGGYTF. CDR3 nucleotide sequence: TGTGCCACCAGCAGAGATAACAGGGGGCTAGGTGGCTACACCTTC.

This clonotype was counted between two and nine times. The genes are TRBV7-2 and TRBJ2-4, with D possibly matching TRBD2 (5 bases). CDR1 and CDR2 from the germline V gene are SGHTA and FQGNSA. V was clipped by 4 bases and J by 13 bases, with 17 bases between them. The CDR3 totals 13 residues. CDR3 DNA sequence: TGTGCCAGCAGCTCAGCGGCAGGCCTGGAGCAGTACTTC. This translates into CASSSAAGLEQYF.

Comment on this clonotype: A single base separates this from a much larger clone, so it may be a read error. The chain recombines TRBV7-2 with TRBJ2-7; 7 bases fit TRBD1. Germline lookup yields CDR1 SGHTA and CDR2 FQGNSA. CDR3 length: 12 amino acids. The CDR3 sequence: CAGRGQTYEQYF. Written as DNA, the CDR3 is TGTGCCGGCAGGGGACAGACCTACGAGCAGTACTTC.

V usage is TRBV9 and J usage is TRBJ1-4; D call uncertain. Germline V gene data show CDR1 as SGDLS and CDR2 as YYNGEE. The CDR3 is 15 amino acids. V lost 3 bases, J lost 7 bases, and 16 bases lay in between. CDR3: CASSEGSIPSEKLFF. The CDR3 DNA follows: TGTGCCAGCAGCGAGGGTAGTATCCCAAGTGAAAAACTGTTTTTT.

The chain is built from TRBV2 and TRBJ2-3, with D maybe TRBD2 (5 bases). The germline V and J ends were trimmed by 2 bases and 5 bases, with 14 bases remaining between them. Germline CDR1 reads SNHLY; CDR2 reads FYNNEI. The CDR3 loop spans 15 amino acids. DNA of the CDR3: TGTGCCAGCAGTGAACGCACTAGTTCCATAGATACGCAGTATTTT. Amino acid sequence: CASSERTSSIDTQYF.

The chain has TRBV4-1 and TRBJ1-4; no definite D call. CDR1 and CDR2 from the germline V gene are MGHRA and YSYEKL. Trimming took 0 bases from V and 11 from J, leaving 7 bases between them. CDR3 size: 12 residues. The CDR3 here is CASSQDSWKLFF. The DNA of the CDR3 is TGCGCCAGCAGCCAAGATTCGTGGAAACTGTTTTTT.

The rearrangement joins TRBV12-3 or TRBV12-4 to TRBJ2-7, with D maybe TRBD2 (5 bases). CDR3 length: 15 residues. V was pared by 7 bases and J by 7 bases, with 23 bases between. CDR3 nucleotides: TGTGCCAGCAACAACCCCAGCGGCCCGTACAATGAGCAGTACTTC. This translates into CASNNPSGPYNEQYF.

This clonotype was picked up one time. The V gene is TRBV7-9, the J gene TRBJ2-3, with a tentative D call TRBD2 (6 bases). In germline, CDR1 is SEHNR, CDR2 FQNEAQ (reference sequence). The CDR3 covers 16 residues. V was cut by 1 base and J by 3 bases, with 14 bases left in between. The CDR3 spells CASSLVAPGGTDTQYF. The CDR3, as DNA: TGTGCCAGCAGCTTAGTAGCGCCTGGGGGGACAGATACGCAGTATTTT. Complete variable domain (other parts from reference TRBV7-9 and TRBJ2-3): DTGVSQNPRHKITKRGQNVTFRCDPISEHNRLYWYRQTLGQGPEFLTYFQNEAQLEKSRLLSDRFSAERPKGSFSTLEIQRTEQGDSAMYLCASSLVAPGGTDTQYFGPGTRLTVL.

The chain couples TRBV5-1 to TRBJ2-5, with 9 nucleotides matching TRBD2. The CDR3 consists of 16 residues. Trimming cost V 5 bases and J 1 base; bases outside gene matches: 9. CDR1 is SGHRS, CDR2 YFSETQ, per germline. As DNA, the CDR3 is TGCGCCAGCAGAAATCCGCTAGCGGGGATCCAAGAGACCCAGTACTTC. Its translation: CASRNPLAGIQETQYF.

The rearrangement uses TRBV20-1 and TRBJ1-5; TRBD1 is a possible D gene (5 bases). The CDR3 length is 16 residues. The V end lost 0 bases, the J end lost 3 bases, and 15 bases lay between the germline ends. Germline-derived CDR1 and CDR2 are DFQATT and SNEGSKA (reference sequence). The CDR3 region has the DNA TGCAGTGCTAGAGATGGGGCTCACATAACCAATCAGCCCCAGCATTTT. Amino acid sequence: CSARDGAHITNQPQHF.

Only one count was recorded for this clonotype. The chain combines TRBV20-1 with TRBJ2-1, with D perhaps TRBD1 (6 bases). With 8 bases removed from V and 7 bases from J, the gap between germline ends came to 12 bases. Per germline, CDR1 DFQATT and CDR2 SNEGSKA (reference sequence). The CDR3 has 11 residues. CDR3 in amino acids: CSPAQGNEQFF. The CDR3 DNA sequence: TGCAGTCCCGCGCAGGGGAATGAGCAGTTCTTC.

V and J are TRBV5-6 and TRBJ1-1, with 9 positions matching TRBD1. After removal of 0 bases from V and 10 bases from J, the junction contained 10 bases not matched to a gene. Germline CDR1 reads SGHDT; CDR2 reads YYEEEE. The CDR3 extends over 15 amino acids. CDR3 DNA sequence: TGTGCCAGCAGCTTGGGTCGGGACAGGGTTTTTGCAGCTTTCTTT. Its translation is CASSLGRDRVFAAFF.

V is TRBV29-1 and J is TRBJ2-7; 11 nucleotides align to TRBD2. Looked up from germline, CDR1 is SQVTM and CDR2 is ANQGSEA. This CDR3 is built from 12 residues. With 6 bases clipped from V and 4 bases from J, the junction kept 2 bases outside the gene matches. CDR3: CSVRLAGYEQYF. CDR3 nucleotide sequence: TGCAGCGTCCGACTAGCGGGGTACGAGCAGTACTTC.

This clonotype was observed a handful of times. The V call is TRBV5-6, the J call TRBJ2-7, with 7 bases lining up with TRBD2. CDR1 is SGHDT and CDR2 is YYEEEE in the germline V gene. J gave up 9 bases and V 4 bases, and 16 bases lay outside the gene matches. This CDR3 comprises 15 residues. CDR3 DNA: TGTGCCAGCAGCCCGGCCGGGGGGTTGGAATTTCGGCAGTACTTC. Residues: CASSPAGGLEFRQYF.

DNA for the CDR3: TGTGCCAGCAGAAGAACAGGGGCCTACGAGCGGTACTTC. The encoded protein is CASRRTGAYERYF. This chain uses TRBV6-6 with TRBJ2-4; 7 bases agree with TRBD1. The junction had 14 bases not matched to a gene; V was cut back by 6 bases and J by 15 bases. CDR3 length: 13 amino acids. Germline V CDR1 and CDR2: MNHNY, SVGAGI (reference sequence).

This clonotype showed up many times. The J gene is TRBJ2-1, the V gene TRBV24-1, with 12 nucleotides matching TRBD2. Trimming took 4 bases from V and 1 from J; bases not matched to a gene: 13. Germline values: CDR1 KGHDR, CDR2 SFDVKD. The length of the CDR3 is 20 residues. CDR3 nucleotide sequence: TGTGCCACCAGTGACCCCTCGACTAGCGGGGGCCGCGGGTCCTACAATGAGCAGTTCTTC. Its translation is CATSDPSTSGGRGSYNEQFF.

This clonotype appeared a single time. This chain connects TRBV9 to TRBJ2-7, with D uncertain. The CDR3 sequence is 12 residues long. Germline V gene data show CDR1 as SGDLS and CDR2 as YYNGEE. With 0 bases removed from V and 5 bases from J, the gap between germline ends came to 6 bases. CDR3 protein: CASSVATHEQYF. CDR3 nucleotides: TGTGCCAGCAGCGTAGCTACCCACGAGCAGTACTTC.

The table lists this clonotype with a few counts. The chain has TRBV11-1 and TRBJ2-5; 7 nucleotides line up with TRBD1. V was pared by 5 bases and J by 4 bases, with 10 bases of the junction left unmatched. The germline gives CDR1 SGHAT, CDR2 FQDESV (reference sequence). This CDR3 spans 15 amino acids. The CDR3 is CASSDRDSRGETQYF. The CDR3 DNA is TGTGCCAGCAGCGACCGGGACAGTCGGGGAGAGACCCAGTACTTC.

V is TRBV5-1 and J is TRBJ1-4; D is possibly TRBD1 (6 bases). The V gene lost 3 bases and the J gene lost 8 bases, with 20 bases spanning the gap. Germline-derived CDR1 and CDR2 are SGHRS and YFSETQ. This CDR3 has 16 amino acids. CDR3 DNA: TGCGCCAGCAGCTCATACACACAGGGATCGGGGGAAAAACTGTTTTTT. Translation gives CASSSYTQGSGEKLFF.

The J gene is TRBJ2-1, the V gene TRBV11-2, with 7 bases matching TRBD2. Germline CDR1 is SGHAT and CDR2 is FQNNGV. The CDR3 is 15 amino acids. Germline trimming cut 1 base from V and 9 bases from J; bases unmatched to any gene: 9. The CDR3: CASSLGREVRVEQFF. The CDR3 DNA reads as TGTGCCAGCAGCTTAGGCCGGGAGGTTAGGGTTGAGCAGTTCTTC.